This is a list of T cell receptor beta chains from one sample in a study of T cell repertoires in aging, cancer and after chemotherapy. In TCRdb, the multiplex PCR reads were re-called with MiXCR into one record per CDR3 protein. Of about 4,500 distinct CDR3 sequences listed, about 64% are singletons. The specimen was blood. The receptors were gathered from a human donor with a solid tumor. Each CDR3 is given with its conserved first and last residue. A row's size may be missing; if present it is once, few, many or a size class.

abundance	v_gene	j_gene	CDR3aa
few	TRBV19	TRBJ1-1	CASSVDSWLSTEAFF
-	TRBV4-1	TRBJ1-2	CASSLDVVPYGYTF
few	TRBV15	TRBJ1-1	CATSRDRRGTTEAFF
-	TRBV6-6	TRBJ1-6	CASTPPSNSPLHF
-	TRBV30	TRBJ2-7	CAWTLAGTYEQYF
-	TRBV6-1	TRBJ2-5	CASRTSQAQTQYF
-	TRBV11-2	TRBJ2-7	CASSLAGQLYEQYF
-	TRBV6-5	TRBJ2-3	CASSYLGGVQDTQYF
-	TRBV11-2	TRBJ1-6	CASSLDGGRGVYSPLHF
-	TRBV19	TRBJ1-3	CASSTDRRPGNTIYF
-	TRBV29-1	TRBJ2-7	CSVEGRESSYEQYF
-	TRBV29-1	TRBJ2-1	CSGDRYNEQFF
once	TRBV6-5	TRBJ1-1	CASSTGHGMAFF
few	TRBV7-2	TRBJ2-1	CASSLAGTSGANEQFF
-	TRBV28	TRBJ1-2	CASSSTGTLLWGYTF
-	TRBV5-4	TRBJ1-1	CASSKDRAERAFF
few	TRBV25-1	TRBJ1-2	CASSDHLGTGDYGYTF
few	TRBV7-9	TRBJ1-2	CASSLRLGMTGSDYGYTF
few	TRBV20-1	TRBJ2-7	CSARAPGHGAGYEQYF
-	TRBV6-5	TRBJ1-1	CSSVGDTEAFF
-	TRBV7-9	TRBJ1-1	CASRPTTLNTEAFF
-	TRBV5-1	TRBJ1-1	CASSLGGGTEAFF
few	TRBV28	TRBJ1-3	CASSRREDTIYF
-	TRBV30	TRBJ1-2	CAWSVPPNGYTF
once	TRBV7-2	TRBJ1-5	CASSLGQGGLPQHF
-	TRBV6-1	TRBJ2-7	CASSEAPSYEQYF
few	TRBV6-5	TRBJ1-2	CASSYNRGGYTF
-	TRBV7-2	TRBJ2-5	CASSYLAGAGKETQYF
-	TRBV19	TRBJ1-1	CASSMGEGNTEAFF
once	TRBV7-9	TRBJ2-7	CASSFGTSGSEQYF
once	TRBV30	TRBJ1-4	CAWRLSRDEKLFF
-	TRBV6-5	TRBJ1-6	CASSYGDTDRSPLHF
-	TRBV7-3	TRBJ2-5	CASSSGSWDETQYF
-	TRBV19	TRBJ1-1	CASSIQIDTEAFF
-	TRBV7-2	TRBJ1-6	CASSLGQENSPLHF
-	TRBV12-3/TRBV12-4	TRBJ1-3	CASSLGRDSFYGNTIYF
-	TRBV7-9	TRBJ2-3	CASSLGGRSTDTQYF
-	TRBV20-1	TRBJ2-7	CSASSPGTSASYEQYF
-	TRBV7-4	TRBJ2-3	CASSLASGLKTDTQYF
-	TRBV30	TRBJ1-2	CAWREGWQGTYGYTF
few	TRBV7-9	TRBJ2-7	CASSLAFSRNEQYF
once	TRBV29-1	TRBJ2-7	CSVSLAGGTRAEQYF
-	TRBV6-1	TRBJ1-3	CASSETPGAGNTIYF
medium-sized	TRBV20-1	TRBJ2-1	CSARDPIFRDEQFF
-	TRBV5-5	TRBJ2-2	CASTRQNTGELFF
-	TRBV30	TRBJ1-2	CAWSSTGWYGYTF
once	TRBV18	TRBJ1-2	CASSPSGTGEYGYTF
-	TRBV7-9	TRBJ1-2	CASSLNQGTAPYTF
-	TRBV5-1	TRBJ1-4	CASSFQGSTNEKLFF
-	TRBV7-3	TRBJ2-1	CASTPPGQGYNEQFF